Each of the 32 T cell receptor beta chains below was sequenced from the same sample in a study of blood T cell repertoires in COVID-19. Profiled with immunoSEQ multiplex PCR; TCRdb holds only in-frame clones, not every one. The sample shows some 74,000 clones, roughly 84% of them seen only once. Sequencing was performed on peripheral blood. The receptor source for this set is a middle-aged man with active COVID-19.

V usage is TRBV5-6 and J usage is TRBJ1-6; TRBD1 might be the D (5 bases). The CDR3 length is 16 residues. The V end lost 6 bases, the J end lost 0 bases, and 13 bases lay between the germline ends. The germline CDR1 and CDR2 sequences are SGHDT and YYEEEE. The CDR3 DNA reads TGTGCCAGCACCCCGGGGGTCGGCTCCTATAATTCACCCCTCCACTTT. It translates to CASTPGVGSYNSPLHF.

The chain is built from TRBV29-1 and TRBJ1-1, with D possibly matching TRBD1 (6 bases). The CDR3 is 13 amino acids. V was cut by 7 bases and J by 3 bases, with 15 bases left in between. Germline V gene data show CDR1 as SQVTM and CDR2 as ANQGSEA. The CDR3 DNA sequence: TGCAGCGCTGACGCTTACAGGGACACTGAAGCTTTCTTT. Translating it yields CSADAYRDTEAFF.

This chain uses TRBV24-1 with TRBJ2-2; 10 positions match TRBD2. V trimming: 4 bases; J trimming: 3 bases; junction bases outside the gene matches: 7. The length of the CDR3 is 17 residues. Germline CDR1 and CDR2: KGHDR and SFDVKD. In DNA, the CDR3 is TGTGCCACCAGTGACTACAGAGCGGGAGGGTACACCGGGGAGCTGTTTTTT. This codes for CATSDYRAGGYTGELFF.

The gene calls are TRBV10-3 and TRBJ1-3; 9 bases agree with TRBD1. Per the germline V gene, CDR1 is ENHRY and CDR2 is SYGVKD. The V and J ends lost 11 bases and 0 bases, in that order; junction bases with no gene match: 5. This CDR3 spans 14 amino acids. The CDR3 DNA reads as TGTGCCTCCGGACAGGGGAGCTCTGGAAACACCATATATTTT. Translating gives CASGQGSSGNTIYF.

The CDR3 region has the DNA TGTGCCACCAGCAGTCTGCCGGGGCAGGGGCTACTTCGGGGTGAAAAACTGTTTTTT. It yields the protein CATSSLPGQGLLRGEKLFF. The genes are TRBV15 and TRBJ1-4, with D perhaps TRBD1 (6 bases). The CDR3 is made up of 19 amino acids. CDR1 is LNHNV, CDR2 YYDKDF, per germline (reference sequence). Trimming left V 3 bases short and J 7 bases short, with 27 bases between.

This clone was detected once. The chain is built from TRBV28 and TRBJ2-1; no firm D call. CDR1 and CDR2 from the germline V gene are MDHEN and SYDVKM. V was clipped by 5 bases and J by 8 bases, with 7 bases between them. CDR3 length: 11 amino acids. In DNA form, the CDR3 reads TGTGCCAGCAGTCCCCGGGATGAGCAGTTCTTC. Residues: CASSPRDEQFF.

This clone was picked up a small number of times. DNA of the CDR3: TGTGCCAGCAGCAAGGGACAGGGTAGCAATCAGCCCCAGCATTTT. Translating it yields CASSKGQGSNQPQHF. The chain joins TRBV11-2 to TRBJ1-5; 9 nucleotides line up with TRBD1. V lost 5 bases to trimming and J lost 0 bases; unmatched junction nucleotides: 2. CDR1 is SGHAT, CDR2 FQNNGV, per germline. The length of the CDR3 is 15 residues. Complete variable domain (other parts from reference TRBV11-2 and TRBJ1-5): EAGVAQSPRYKIIEKRQSVAFWCNPISGHATLYWYQQILGQGPKLLIQFQNNGVVDDSQLPKDRFSAERLKGVDSTLKIQPAKLEDSAVYLCASSKGQGSNQPQHFGDGTRLSIL.

CDR3 residues: CASSIDPLGPQHF. CDR3 DNA sequence: TGTGCCAGTAGTATAGACCCCCTAGGGCCCCAGCATTTT. The chain joins TRBV19 to TRBJ1-5; D not resolved. Germline V gene sequence: CDR1 LNHDA, CDR2 SQIVND (reference sequence). The CDR3 length is 13 residues. Trimming shortened V by 0 bases and J by 9 bases, and 9 bases separated the two germline ends.

The J gene is TRBJ1-5, the V gene TRBV7-3; D ambiguous. Trimming left V 0 bases short and J 9 bases short, with 12 bases between. Germline V lookup: CDR1 SGHTA, CDR2 FQGTGA. The CDR3 has 14 amino acids. The CDR3 loop reads CASSLTPGVGPQHF. CDR3 DNA: TGTGCCAGCAGCTTAACTCCGGGAGTGGGGCCCCAGCATTTT.

The chain carries TRBV4-3 and TRBJ1-2; 7 bases are shared with TRBD1. V was clipped by 2 bases and J by 4 bases; unmatched bases: 4. Looked up from germline, CDR1 is LGHNA and CDR2 is YSLEER. The CDR3 runs 14 residues. The CDR3 sequence: CASSQPGTVYGYTF. As DNA, the CDR3 is TGCGCCAGCAGCCAACCCGGGACAGTCTATGGCTACACCTTC.

This chain joins TRBV29-1 and TRBJ2-7; 13 bases agree with TRBD2. Germline assignment: CDR1 SQVTM and CDR2 ANQGSEA. The length of the CDR3 is 13 residues. V shed 6 bases and J 5 bases; nucleotides not matched to a gene: 4. Here the CDR3 reads CSVGTSGTHEQYF. In nucleotides, the CDR3 is TGCAGCGTGGGGACTAGCGGGACCCACGAGCAGTACTTC.

The V call is TRBV4-1, the J call TRBJ2-2; D possibly corresponds to TRBD1 (6 bases). The CDR3 loop spans 14 amino acids. Looked up from germline, CDR1 is MGHRA and CDR2 is YSYEKL. V gave up 9 bases and J gave up 1 base, with 12 bases separating them. This CDR3 is CARWGLKNTGELFF. The CDR3 DNA reads TGCGCCAGATGGGGGCTTAAGAACACCGGGGAGCTGTTTTTT.

V gene TRBV6-6 combines with J gene TRBJ2-7, with D perhaps TRBD2 (6 bases). Germline V gives CDR1 MNHNY, CDR2 SVGAGI (reference sequence). The CDR3 runs to 15 residues. Trimming left V 0 bases short and J 3 bases short, with 12 bases between. The CDR3 is CASSYSGDSGYEQYF. CDR3 bases: TGTGCCAGCAGTTACTCGGGTGATAGCGGCTACGAGCAGTACTTC.

V gene TRBV7-9 combines with J gene TRBJ2-2; TRBD2 matches at 8 bases. The CDR3 has 16 residues. Germline CDR1 reads SEHNR; CDR2 reads FQNEAQ (reference sequence). With V trimmed by 5 bases and J by 6 bases, 11 bases remained unmatched. CDR3 DNA sequence: TGTGCCAGCAGCCCCACCGGCGGGGGGCTCCCCGGGGAGCTGTTTTTT. As protein: CASSPTGGGLPGELFF. Combining the CDR3 with reference TRBV7-9 and TRBJ2-2 gives the whole variable domain DTGVSQNPRHKITKRGQNVTFRCDPISEHNRLYWYRQTLGQGPEFLTYFQNEAQLEKSRLLSDRFSAERPKGSFSTLEIQRTEQGDSAMYLCASSPTGGGLPGELFFGEGSRLTVL.

The chain uses TRBV9 and TRBJ2-1; 8 bases are shared with TRBD2. The CDR3 extends over 16 amino acids. Unmatched junction bases numbered 6, after V lost 0 bases and J lost 4 bases. Germline V gene data show CDR1 as SGDLS and CDR2 as YYNGEE. CDR3 protein: CASSVEGSGDYNEQFF. The CDR3 DNA follows: TGTGCCAGCAGCGTAGAGGGTAGCGGGGATTACAATGAGCAGTTCTTC.

This chain uses TRBV18 with TRBJ1-2; no clear D gene. Germline V gene sequence: CDR1 KGHSH, CDR2 LQKENI. The ends were cut back, 2 bases at V and 1 base at J, with 8 bases in the middle. This CDR3 has 14 amino acids. The CDR3 here is CASSPGLSNYGYTF. The CDR3 DNA reads TGTGCCAGCTCACCAGGTCTTAGTAACTATGGCTACACCTTC.

The chain uses TRBV9 and TRBJ2-2; 8 bases line up with TRBD2. J lost 3 bases, V lost 4 bases, and 8 bases had no gene match. CDR1 SGDLS and CDR2 YYNGEE come from the germline V gene. The CDR3 totals 16 residues. CDR3 DNA sequence: TGTGCCAGCAGCCCCATGGGCGGGGGGTACACCGGGGAGCTGTTTTTT. Residues: CASSPMGGGYTGELFF.

J is TRBJ2-3 and V is TRBV6-5, with a possible D match to TRBD2 (6 bases). CDR3 size: 13 residues. V was clipped by 6 bases and J by 5 bases, with 12 bases between them. In germline, CDR1 is MNHEY, CDR2 SVGAGI. CDR3 loop: CASSWGDLDTQYF. The CDR3 nucleotides are TGTGCCAGCAGCTGGGGGGACTTAGATACGCAGTATTTT.

The chain joins TRBV10-3 to TRBJ1-1, with TRBD1 matching over 7 bases. V gave up 8 bases and J gave up 4 bases; unmatched junction bases: 7. Looked up from germline, CDR1 is ENHRY and CDR2 is SYGVKD. This CDR3 has 13 amino acids. For the CDR3, the DNA is TGTGCCATCTGTACAGGGGCAGGCACTGAAGCTTTCTTT. As protein: CAICTGAGTEAFF.

V is TRBV29-1 and J is TRBJ1-5, with TRBD1 identical over 8 bases. This CDR3 spans 13 amino acids. Losses at the gene ends were 6 bases for V and 3 bases for J; bases not matched to a gene: 4. Germline assignment: CDR1 SQVTM and CDR2 ANQGSEA. The CDR3: CSVGTGDNQPQHF. The CDR3 DNA is TGCAGCGTAGGGACAGGAGACAATCAGCCCCAGCATTTT. Combining the CDR3 with reference TRBV29-1 and TRBJ1-5 gives the whole variable domain SAVISQKPSRDICQRGTSLTIQCQVDSQVTMMFWYRQQPGQSLTLIATANQGSEATYESGFVIDKFPISRPNLTFSTLTVSNMSPEDSSIYLCSVGTGDNQPQHFGDGTRLSIL.

The rearrangement uses TRBV19 and TRBJ1-2; TRBD1 is a possible D gene (5 bases). V was cut by 3 bases and J by 0 bases, with 17 bases left in between. The CDR3 loop spans 17 amino acids. The V gene's germline CDR1 is LNHDA and CDR2 SQIVND (reference sequence). The CDR3 DNA follows: TGTGCCAGTAGTATTCCAGGAGGGGCCAAAGCTAACTATGGCTACACCTTC. Protein: CASSIPGGAKANYGYTF.

This clone was observed a few times. V is TRBV13 and J is TRBJ2-2, with 12 bases aligning to TRBD1. With 6 bases clipped from V and 6 bases from J, the junction kept 2 bases outside the gene matches. Looked up from germline, CDR1 is PRHDT and CDR2 is FYEKMQ (reference sequence). The CDR3 totals 14 residues. CDR3 nucleotides: TGTGCCAGCAGGCGGGACAGGGGGCCCGGGGAGCTGTTTTTT. Its translation is CASRRDRGPGELFF.

This chain joins TRBV30 and TRBJ1-6; the D is unclear. The CDR3 covers 15 residues. V was pared by 1 base and J by 5 bases, with 12 bases between. Germline CDR1 is GTSNPN and CDR2 is SVGIG (reference sequence). The CDR3 here is CAWSEGSLNNSPLHF. CDR3 bases: TGTGCCTGGAGTGAAGGGAGTCTTAATAATTCACCCCTCCACTTT.

This chain uses TRBV28 with TRBJ1-2; 9 nucleotides match TRBD1. V was clipped by 5 bases and J by 8 bases; unmatched bases: 9. Per the germline V gene, CDR1 is MDHEN and CDR2 is SYDVKM. The CDR3 has 14 residues. CDR3 DNA sequence: TGTGCCAGCAGTCCAGCCGGGACAGGGCACGGCTACACCTTC. It translates to CASSPAGTGHGYTF.

This clone was found a few times. The chain combines TRBV7-8 with TRBJ2-3; 7 bases align to TRBD1. Losses at the gene ends were 1 base for V and 4 bases for J; bases not matched to a gene: 2. The germline V gene encodes CDR1 SGHVS and CDR2 FQNEAQ. The CDR3 runs to 14 residues. CDR3 nucleotide sequence: TGTGCCAGCAGCTTAGGAACAGGGGCAGATACGCAGTATTTT. This codes for CASSLGTGADTQYF.

This chain uses TRBV7-2 with TRBJ2-7; 7 nucleotides agree with TRBD1. Germline V gene data show CDR1 as SGHTA and CDR2 as FQGNSA. The CDR3 is 15 residues long. V gave up 5 bases and J gave up 1 base; unmatched junction bases: 8. CDR3 region: CASSRRDSLSYEQYF. CDR3 nucleotides: TGTGCCAGCAGCCGCCGGGACAGCCTTTCCTACGAGCAGTACTTC.

The chain combines TRBV6-5 with TRBJ1-1, with 7 bases aligning to TRBD1. J gave up 5 bases and V 8 bases, and 8 bases lay outside the gene matches. The germline V gene encodes CDR1 MNHEY and CDR2 SVGAGI. There are 13 residues in the CDR3. Here the CDR3 reads CASRQGDWTEAFF. The DNA for the CDR3 is TGTGCCAGCCGGCAGGGGGATTGGACTGAAGCTTTCTTT.

There are a few counts of this clone. The chain joins TRBV28 to TRBJ2-7; a possible D gene is TRBD1 (5 bases). Trimming left V 6 bases short and J 2 bases short, with 17 bases between. Germline V gene data show CDR1 as MDHEN and CDR2 as SYDVKM. CDR3 size: 15 residues. This CDR3 is CASRVRVVGPYEQYF. The CDR3 nucleotides are TGTGCCAGCAGGGTAAGGGTGGTGGGGCCCTACGAGCAGTACTTC.

The rearrangement links TRBV14 to TRBJ1-2; D gene ambiguous. CDR1 and CDR2 from the germline V gene are SGHDN and FVKESK. The CDR3 has 15 amino acids. With 4 bases removed from V and 0 bases from J, the gap between germline ends came to 12 bases. The DNA of the CDR3 is TGTGCCAGCAGCCTCACGGGAGGGACTAACTATGGCTACACCTTC. It codes for CASSLTGGTNYGYTF.

This chain joins TRBV18 and TRBJ2-1; 8 bases align to TRBD1. The J segment lost 6 bases and the V segment lost 2 bases, leaving 9 bases of the junction unmatched. Germline V gives CDR1 KGHSH, CDR2 LQKENI. This CDR3 comprises 16 residues. DNA of the CDR3: TGTGCCAGCTCACCAAGGAGGGGTGACAGGGGCAATGAGCAGTTCTTC. It codes for CASSPRRGDRGNEQFF.

The chain employs TRBV4-2 and TRBJ2-5; 11 nucleotides match TRBD2. CDR1 is LGHNA, CDR2 YNFKEQ, per germline. CDR3 length: 16 residues. The V segment lost 4 bases and the J segment 5 bases; nucleotides outside the gene matches: 9. The CDR3 sequence is CASSLRLAGFGETQYF. The CDR3 nucleotides are TGTGCCAGCAGCCTCCGACTAGCGGGGTTCGGTGAGACCCAGTACTTC.

This clone was seen only a few times. The rearrangement links TRBV7-9 to TRBJ1-2; D is perhaps TRBD1 (6 bases). Germline V gene data show CDR1 as SEHNR and CDR2 as FQNEAQ (reference sequence). V was shortened by 8 bases and J by 5 bases, with 12 bases between the two germline ends. CDR3 size: 12 residues. CDR3 loop: CASALGGYGYTF. The DNA for the CDR3 is TGTGCCAGCGCCCTAGGGGGATATGGCTACACCTTC.